This TCR beta chain was obtained from a study of OX40 agonist ivuxolimab in advanced cancers. Study-wide points: Expanded clones were, on average, more numerous among CD8+ T cells than CD4+. Antigen targets of the expanded peripheral T cells went undetermined.

This CDR3 contains 16 residues. Germline V gene data show CDR1 as MGHRA and CDR2 as YSYEKL. About this clone itself: Its antigen is undetermined. The junction departs from germline at one end; a sequencing error may be responsible.

Sequencing was performed with immunoSEQ multiplex PCR; in TCRdb, only in-frame clones are kept and a portion is missing. The sample records 72,000 or so clones, 70% to 85% being singletons. The sequencing here drew on CD4+ or CD8+ T cells sorted from blood, taken in a trial of the OX40 agonist ivuxolimab. This TCR was recovered from an adult with an advanced solid tumor such as melanoma, head and neck, liver or kidney cancer. This chain links TRBV4-1 with TRBJ1-4; weak D call: TRBD1 (6 bases). CDR3 nucleotide sequence: TGCGCCAGCAGCCAAGAGGGGGCGCTAGTTAATGAGAAACTGTTTTTT. Amino acid sequence: CASSQEGALVNEKLFF.